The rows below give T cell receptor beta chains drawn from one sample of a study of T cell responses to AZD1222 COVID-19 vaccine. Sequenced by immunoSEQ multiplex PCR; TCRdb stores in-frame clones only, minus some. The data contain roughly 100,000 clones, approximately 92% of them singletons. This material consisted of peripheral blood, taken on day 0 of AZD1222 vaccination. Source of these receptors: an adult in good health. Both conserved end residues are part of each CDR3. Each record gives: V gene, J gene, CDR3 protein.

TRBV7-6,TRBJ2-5,CASSLPLAGRGETQYF
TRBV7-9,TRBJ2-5,CASSLLLEAGQETQYF
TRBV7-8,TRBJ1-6,CASSRQPPPDNSPLHF
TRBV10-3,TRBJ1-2,CAISGPTGPTTNYGYTF
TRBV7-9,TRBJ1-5,CASSSGRNQPQHF
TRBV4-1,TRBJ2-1,CASSQDARDNEQFF
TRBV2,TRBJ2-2,CASSVGTGELFF
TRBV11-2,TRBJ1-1,CASSLIGGISEAFF
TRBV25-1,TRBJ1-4,CASSGGAANEKLFF
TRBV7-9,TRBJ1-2,CASSARQGGYTF
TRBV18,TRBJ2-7,CASSPNLDEQYF
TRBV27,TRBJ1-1,CASSWGANTEAFF
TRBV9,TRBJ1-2,CASTSQGTSYGYTF
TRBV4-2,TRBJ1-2,CASSQVEGVGYTF
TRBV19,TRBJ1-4,CASSWDRGEKLFF
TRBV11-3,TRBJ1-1,CASSLVNRGQGAFFGTEAFF
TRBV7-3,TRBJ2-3,CASSLTGADTQYF
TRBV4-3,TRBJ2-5,CASSQQTSGRETQYF
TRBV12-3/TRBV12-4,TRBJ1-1,CASSFFANTEAFF
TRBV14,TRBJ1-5,CASSQEGYFSNQPQHF
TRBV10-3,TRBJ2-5,CAISENEGAQYF
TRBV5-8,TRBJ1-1,CASSLGGQGLNTEAFF
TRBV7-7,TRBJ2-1,CASSPSGHNEQFF
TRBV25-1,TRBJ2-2,CASSYPGLGGGHTGELFF